Listed below are T cell receptor beta chains from one sample, sequenced in a study of PD-L1 blockade in urothelial cancer. Clones were sequenced by immunoSEQ multiplex PCR, and TCRdb holds only the in-frame ones, with some missing. Among some 97,000 clones listed, roughly nine tenths were seen once. The sequences come from PBMCs, collected around atezolizumab (anti-PD-L1) treatment. These receptors were collected from a woman older than 75 with urothelial cancer. Each CDR3 is given with its conserved first and last residue. The order of the fields is CDR3 protein, J gene, V gene.

CDR3aa: CASSPRGLTEAFF; j_gene: TRBJ1-1; v_gene: TRBV13
CDR3aa: CASSFGREYYEQYF; j_gene: TRBJ2-7; v_gene: TRBV28
CDR3aa: CASRPGDREISYNEQFF; j_gene: TRBJ2-1; v_gene: TRBV5-1
CDR3aa: CASGVGGARTDTQYF; j_gene: TRBJ2-3; v_gene: TRBV7-3
CDR3aa: CASATQQGANTEAFF; j_gene: TRBJ1-1; v_gene: TRBV18
CDR3aa: CASRSLTGTGVYEQYF; j_gene: TRBJ2-7; v_gene: TRBV27
CDR3aa: CASSQEAQAERRTF; j_gene: TRBJ1-2; v_gene: TRBV14
CDR3aa: CASSDLRTSWETQYF; j_gene: TRBJ2-5; v_gene: TRBV25-1
CDR3aa: CASSALPGLINEKLFF; j_gene: TRBJ1-4; v_gene: TRBV9
CDR3aa: CASSDWGTGIPGELFF; j_gene: TRBJ2-2; v_gene: TRBV6-1
CDR3aa: CSVGPGGGMDAFF; j_gene: TRBJ1-1; v_gene: TRBV29-1